The 30 T cell receptor beta chains below were found in one sample sequenced in a study of T cells in localized non-small cell lung cancer. TCRdb keeps only in-frame clones here, not all; method: immunoSEQ multiplex PCR. The sample has roughly 30,000 clones; 80% to 95% are singletons. Specimen: peripheral blood mononuclear cells, collected before any cancer treatment. The source is a woman aged 40-75 years with stage III lung adenocarcinoma.

This rearrangement joins TRBV6-5 to TRBJ2-7; TRBD1 matches 7 bases. Looked up from germline, CDR1 is MNHEY and CDR2 is SVGAGI. The CDR3 loop spans 15 amino acids. V lost 7 bases, J lost 3 bases, and 12 bases stayed unmatched. The CDR3 reads CASTPDRDRVYEQYF. CDR3 coding DNA: TGTGCCAGCACTCCGGATCGGGACAGAGTCTACGAGCAGTACTTC.

The rearrangement links TRBV4-3 to TRBJ2-7, with 9 bases aligning to TRBD2. Germline assignment: CDR1 LGHNA and CDR2 YSLEER. The V segment lost 1 base and the J segment 1 base; nucleotides outside the gene matches: 2. This CDR3 is 15 amino acids long. CDR3 sequence: CASSQVLAGSYEQYF. The DNA of the CDR3 is TGCGCCAGCAGCCAAGTTCTAGCGGGATCCTACGAGCAGTACTTC.

V gene TRBV7-2 combines with J gene TRBJ2-5; 8 bases are a match to TRBD2. There are 13 residues in the CDR3. The trim removed 5 bases at V and 5 bases at J, leaving 4 bases unmatched. CDR1 is SGHTA, CDR2 FQGNSA, per germline. The CDR3 sequence: CASSRGGEETQYF. CDR3 bases: TGTGCCAGCAGCCGGGGGGGAGAGGAGACCCAGTACTTC.

The chain couples TRBV5-4 to TRBJ2-1; D ambiguous. V gave up 4 bases and J gave up 5 bases, with 7 bases separating them. The CDR3 totals 12 residues. Germline CDR1 is SGHNT and CDR2 is YYREEE (reference sequence). The CDR3 DNA reads as TGTGCCAGCAGCGGCGGAAACAATGAGCAGTTCTTC. Translating gives CASSGGNNEQFF.

This chain joins TRBV6-5 and TRBJ2-5; TRBD2 might be the D (6 bases). The ends were cut back, 2 bases at V and 5 bases at J, with 9 bases in the middle. There are 13 residues in the CDR3. Germline V CDR1 and CDR2: MNHEY, SVGAGI. The CDR3 sequence: CASSYGGTETQYF. CDR3 nucleotide sequence: TGTGCCAGCAGTTACGGGGGGACGGAGACCCAGTACTTC.

The chain carries TRBV7-2 and TRBJ2-1; D unclear. CDR1 SGHTA and CDR2 FQGNSA come from the germline V gene. The ends were cut back, 1 base at V and 7 bases at J, with 14 bases in the middle. The CDR3 contains 15 residues. CDR3 nucleotide sequence: TGTGCCAGCAGCTTAGGATTCCTAGAGAGGAATGAGCAGTTCTTC. It translates to CASSLGFLERNEQFF.

This chain connects TRBV4-2 to TRBJ1-3, with TRBD1 as a possible D gene (5 bases). Trimming cost V 0 bases and J 0 bases, with 9 bases left between them. CDR1 LGHNA and CDR2 YNFKEQ come from the germline V gene. This CDR3 is built from 16 residues. The CDR3 protein is CASSQDWQGSGNTIYF. The CDR3 region has the DNA TGTGCCAGCAGCCAAGATTGGCAGGGCTCTGGAAACACCATATATTTT.

This clone was found once. The CDR3 protein is CASSEPMDSADNSPLHF. The DNA of the CDR3 is TGTGCCAGCAGTGAACCCATGGACAGCGCCGATAATTCACCCCTCCACTTT. This rearrangement joins TRBV6-1 to TRBJ1-6; the D gene is possibly TRBD1 (6 bases). CDR1 is MNHNS, CDR2 SASEGT, per germline. Deletions cut 2 bases from V and 5 bases from J, with 16 bases between. The length of the CDR3 is 17 residues.

The J gene is TRBJ2-2, the V gene TRBV27; D is undetermined. The germline V and J ends were trimmed by 3 bases and 2 bases, with 7 bases remaining between them. Germline V gene data show CDR1 as MNHEY and CDR2 as SMNVEV (reference sequence). The CDR3 is 14 residues long. The DNA of the CDR3 is TGTGCCAGCAGTTTGGCTCTTAACACCGGGGAGCTGTTTTTT. Residues: CASSLALNTGELFF.

The chain couples TRBV27 to TRBJ1-2; maybe TRBD1 (5 bases). Germline V gives CDR1 MNHEY, CDR2 SMNVEV (reference sequence). Trimming shortened V by 11 bases and J by 6 bases, and 22 bases separated the two germline ends. The CDR3 covers 14 residues. CDR3 protein: CAGKGRTLDNGYTF. DNA for the CDR3: TGTGCCGGCAAGGGTAGGACCTTGGACAATGGCTACACCTTC.

The V and J genes are TRBV15 and TRBJ1-4; D not certain. The V end was cut by 4 bases, the J end by 1 base, with 10 bases between. The CDR3 has 15 amino acids. Germline V gene sequence: CDR1 LNHNV, CDR2 YYDKDF (reference sequence). The CDR3 here is CATSISTVTNEKLFF. The CDR3 coding sequence is TGTGCCACCAGCATTTCAACCGTAACTAATGAAAAACTGTTTTTT.

This clone appeared a single time. The J gene is TRBJ1-1, the V gene TRBV11-1; D is uncertain. This CDR3 region has 13 residues. V dropped 0 bases and J dropped 1 base, with 3 bases sitting between them. Germline CDR1 is SGHAT and CDR2 is FQDESV (reference sequence). CDR3 nucleotide sequence: TGTGCCAGCAGCTTAGCAAGGAACACTGAAGCTTTCTTT. This gives the protein CASSLARNTEAFF. Variable domain in full (rest from reference TRBV11-1 and TRBJ1-1): EAEVAQSPRYKITEKSQAVAFWCDPISGHATLYWYRQILGQGPELLVQFQDESVVDDSQLPKDRFSAERLKGVDSTLKIQPAELGDSAMYLCASSLARNTEAFFGQGTRLTVV.

The chain couples TRBV7-2 to TRBJ2-1, with TRBD2 identical over 11 bases. Germline V gene lookup returns CDR1 SGHTA and CDR2 FQGNSA. The CDR3 is made up of 15 amino acids. After removal of 5 bases from V and 6 bases from J, the junction contained 6 bases not matched to a gene. The CDR3 DNA sequence: TGTGCCAGCAGCAAAGGACTAGCGGGTGGCAATGAGCAGTTCTTC. Protein sequence: CASSKGLAGGNEQFF.

The chain uses TRBV7-3 and TRBJ2-2; D not resolved. V was clipped by 1 base and J by 1 base, with 7 bases between them. The CDR3 loop spans 15 amino acids. The V gene's germline CDR1 is SGHTA and CDR2 FQGTGA. CDR3 DNA sequence: TGTGCCAGCAGCTTAAGTCCGGGGAACACCGGGGAGCTGTTTTTT. Encoded protein: CASSLSPGNTGELFF.

This clone showed up just a few times. The V call is TRBV7-9, the J call TRBJ1-4; D uncertain. In germline, CDR1 is SEHNR, CDR2 FQNEAQ (reference sequence). With 7 bases removed from V and 6 bases from J, the gap between germline ends came to 12 bases. The CDR3 covers 13 residues. Here the CDR3 DNA reads TGTGCCAGCACCAGAACCGGGGATGAAAAACTGTTTTTT. It translates to CASTRTGDEKLFF.

Here the CDR3 DNA reads TGTGCCAGCAGCTCCGACAGGGGGCGACCCGGGGAGCTGTTTTTT. Translated, it gives CASSSDRGRPGELFF. The chain is built from TRBV5-4 and TRBJ2-2; 10 positions match TRBD1. V shed 3 bases, J shed 6 bases, and the junction held 5 bases outside the gene matches. CDR3 length: 15 amino acids. The germline V gene encodes CDR1 SGHNT and CDR2 YYREEE (reference sequence).

This chain connects TRBV30 to TRBJ2-3; 8 bases agree with TRBD2. J lost 1 base, V lost 2 bases, and 5 bases had no gene match. The germline gives CDR1 GTSNPN, CDR2 SVGIG (reference sequence). The CDR3 totals 15 residues. CDR3 residues: CAWSLTSGGTDTQYF. The CDR3 bases are TGTGCCTGGAGTCTCACTAGCGGAGGCACAGATACGCAGTATTTT. The complete variable domain, with remaining parts taken from reference TRBV30 and TRBJ2-3, reads SQTIHQWPATLVQPVGSPLSLECTVEGTSNPNLYWYRQAAGRGLQLLFYSVGIGQISSEVPQNLSASRPQDRQFILSSKKLLLSDSGFYLCAWSLTSGGTDTQYFGPGTRLTVL.

J is TRBJ2-2 and V is TRBV28, with D hard to call. With 7 bases removed from V and 0 bases from J, the gap between germline ends came to 3 bases. This CDR3 spans 12 amino acids. The germline V gene has CDR1 MDHEN and CDR2 SYDVKM. The CDR3 DNA follows: TGTGCCAGCAAGCCGAACACCGGGGAGCTGTTTTTT. It specifies CASKPNTGELFF.

The rearrangement joins TRBV2 to TRBJ1-2, with D maybe TRBD1 (6 bases). This CDR3 is 14 amino acids long. Germline V lookup: CDR1 SNHLY, CDR2 FYNNEI. V lost 5 bases and J lost 3, with 13 bases in between. CDR3 in amino acids: CASSPTGLDYGYTF. Here the CDR3 DNA reads TGTGCCAGCAGTCCTACAGGGCTCGACTATGGCTACACCTTC. Full variable domain (missing parts from reference TRBV2 and TRBJ1-2): EPEVTQTPSHQVTQMGQEVILRCVPISNHLYFYWYRQILGQKVEFLVSFYNNEISEKSEIFDDQFSVERPDGSNFTLKIRSTKLEDSAMYFCASSPTGLDYGYTFGSGTRLTVV.

This clone was seen just once. The gene calls are TRBV9 and TRBJ2-1; D tentatively reads TRBD1 or TRBD2 (5 bases each). CDR1 is SGDLS, CDR2 YYNGEE, per germline. The CDR3 is 13 residues long. Trimming cost V 4 bases and J 6 bases, with 11 bases left between them. The CDR3 sequence: CASSPPGTNEQFF. The CDR3 nucleotides read TGTGCCAGCAGCCCTCCAGGGACCAATGAGCAGTTCTTC.

The chain recombines TRBV5-4 with TRBJ2-3; the match to TRBD2 covers 8 bases. Germline assignment: CDR1 SGHNT and CDR2 YYREEE (reference sequence). There are 16 residues in the CDR3. The junction had 8 bases not matched to a gene; V was cut back by 4 bases and J by 1 base. The CDR3 here is CASSIRLAPRTDTQYF. In DNA form, the CDR3 reads TGTGCCAGCAGCATCCGACTAGCGCCGCGCACAGATACGCAGTATTTT.

This clone appeared a single time. The chain's CDR3 is CASSFVGDQPQHF. Written as DNA, the CDR3 is TGTGCCAGCAGTTTCGTGGGAGATCAGCCCCAGCATTTT. The chain couples TRBV28 to TRBJ1-5; D ambiguous. The germline V gene encodes CDR1 MDHEN and CDR2 SYDVKM. V was shortened by 3 bases and J by 5 bases, with 8 bases between the two germline ends. This CDR3 contains 13 residues.

This clone was seen once. V gene TRBV9 combines with J gene TRBJ2-1; 11 nucleotides line up with TRBD2. Germline CDR1 and CDR2: SGDLS and YYNGEE. This CDR3 has 14 residues. J gave up 9 bases and V 3 bases, and 5 bases lay outside the gene matches. The CDR3 protein is CASSAPGLAAEQFF. CDR3 coding DNA: TGTGCCAGCAGCGCCCCGGGACTAGCGGCTGAGCAGTTCTTC.

The rearrangement joins TRBV19 to TRBJ2-2; 7 bases align to TRBD1. With V trimmed by 7 bases and J by 5 bases, 10 bases remained unmatched. The CDR3 loop spans 15 amino acids. The V gene's germline CDR1 is LNHDA and CDR2 SQIVND (reference sequence). The CDR3 nucleotides are TGTGCCAGTATCGGGCAGGGGGTGGATACCGGGGAGCTGTTTTTT. It translates to CASIGQGVDTGELFF. Drawing the rest from reference TRBV19 and TRBJ2-2, the complete variable domain is DGGITQSPKYLFRKEGQNVTLSCEQNLNHDAMYWYRQDPGQGLRLIYYSQIVNDFQKGDIAEGYSVSREKKESFPLTVTSAQKNPTAFYLCASIGQGVDTGELFFGEGSRLTVL.

A word on this clone: Relative to the germline gene, one junction end is altered; a read error may explain this. The same CDR3 can be traced to other DNA sequences in this sample. This sequence joins TRBV7-8 and TRBJ2-7; D is perhaps TRBD2 (6 bases). Germline V gene sequence: CDR1 SGHVS, CDR2 FQNEAQ. This CDR3 is built from 15 residues. CDR3 sequence reads: CASSPGDGYSYEQYF. In nucleotides, the CDR3 is TGTGCCAGCAGCCCGGGGGACGGCTACTCCTATGAGCAGTACTTC.

The rearrangement joins TRBV21-1 to TRBJ2-3; TRBD2 reflects the table's D call only, with no check against the DNA. TRBV21-1 is tagged as a pseudogene. The CDR3 contains 18 residues. The CDR3 region is CASSKPTSGGGWTDTQYF. CDR3 bases: TGTGCCAGCAGCAAACCCACGAGCGGGGGGGGTTGGACAGATACGCAGTATTTT.

This chain links TRBV6-5 with TRBJ1-1, with D unresolved. CDR3 length: 12 amino acids. The germline V and J ends were trimmed by 5 bases and 1 base, with 5 bases remaining between them. CDR1 and CDR2 from the germline V gene are MNHEY and SVGAGI. The CDR3 sequence is CASSARNTEAFF. Written as DNA, the CDR3 is TGTGCCAGCAGTGCGAGGAACACTGAAGCTTTCTTT.

The chain combines TRBV4-2 with TRBJ2-2; D gene unclear. The CDR3 runs 13 residues. In germline, CDR1 is LGHNA, CDR2 YNFKEQ. Trimming took off 0 bases at V and 6 bases at J, with 5 bases between the two ends. CDR3 in amino acids: CASSQDRSGELFF. The CDR3 DNA follows: TGTGCCAGCAGCCAAGATCGATCCGGGGAGCTGTTTTTT.

J is TRBJ2-6 and V is TRBV6-1; D may be TRBD1 (6 bases). Trimming stripped 8 bases from V and 2 bases from J, with 13 bases between. This CDR3 region has 15 residues. Germline V gene data show CDR1 as MNHNS and CDR2 as SASEGT. This CDR3 reads CASSADSAGANVLTF. The CDR3 nucleotides are TGTGCCAGCTCCGCGGACAGCGCTGGGGCCAACGTCCTGACTTTC.

This clone is a singleton in its sample. This chain uses TRBV6-5 with TRBJ2-1; D call uncertain. The V and J ends lost 3 bases and 6 bases respectively, with 9 bases between them. The CDR3 consists of 13 residues. CDR1 MNHEY and CDR2 SVGAGI come from the germline V gene. Written as DNA, the CDR3 is TGTGCCAGCAGTTATGGCCCACGCAATGAGCAGTTCTTC. It yields the protein CASSYGPRNEQFF.